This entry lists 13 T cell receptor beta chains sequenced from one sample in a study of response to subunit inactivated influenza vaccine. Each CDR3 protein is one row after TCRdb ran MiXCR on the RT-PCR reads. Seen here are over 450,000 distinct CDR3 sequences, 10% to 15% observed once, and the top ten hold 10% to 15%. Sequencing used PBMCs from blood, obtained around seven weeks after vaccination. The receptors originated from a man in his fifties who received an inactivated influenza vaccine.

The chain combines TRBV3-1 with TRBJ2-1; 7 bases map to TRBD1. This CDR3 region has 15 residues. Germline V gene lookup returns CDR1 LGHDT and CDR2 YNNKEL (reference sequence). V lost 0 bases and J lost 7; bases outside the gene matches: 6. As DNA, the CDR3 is TGTGCCAGCAGCCAAGATCTGGGACAGCCGAATGAGCAGTTCTTC. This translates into CASSQDLGQPNEQFF.

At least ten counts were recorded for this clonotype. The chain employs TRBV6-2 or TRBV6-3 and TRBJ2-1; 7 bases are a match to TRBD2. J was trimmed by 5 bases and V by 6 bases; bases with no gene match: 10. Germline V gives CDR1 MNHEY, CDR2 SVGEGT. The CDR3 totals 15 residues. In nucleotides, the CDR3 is TGTGCCAGCAGCCAACTGGGAGGGCCCCACAATGAGCAGTTCTTC. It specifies CASSQLGGPHNEQFF.

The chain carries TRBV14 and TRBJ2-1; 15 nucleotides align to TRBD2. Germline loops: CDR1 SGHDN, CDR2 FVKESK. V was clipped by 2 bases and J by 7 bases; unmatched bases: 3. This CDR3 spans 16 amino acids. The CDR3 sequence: CASSQYGTSGRNEQFF. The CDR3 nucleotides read TGTGCCAGCAGCCAATACGGGACTAGCGGGAGGAATGAGCAGTTCTTC.

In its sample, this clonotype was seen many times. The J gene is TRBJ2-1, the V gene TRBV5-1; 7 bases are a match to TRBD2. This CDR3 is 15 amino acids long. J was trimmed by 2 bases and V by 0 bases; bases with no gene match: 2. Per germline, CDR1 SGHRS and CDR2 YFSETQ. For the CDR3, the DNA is TGCGCCAGCAGCTTGGCCGCGGGGGCCTACAATGAGCAGTTCTTC. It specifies CASSLAAGAYNEQFF.

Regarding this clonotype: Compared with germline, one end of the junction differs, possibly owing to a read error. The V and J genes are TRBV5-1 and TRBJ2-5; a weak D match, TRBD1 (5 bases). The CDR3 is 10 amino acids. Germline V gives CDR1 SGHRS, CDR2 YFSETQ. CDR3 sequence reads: CSSQGETQYF. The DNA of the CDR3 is TGCTCCAGCCAGGGTGAGACCCAGTACTTC.

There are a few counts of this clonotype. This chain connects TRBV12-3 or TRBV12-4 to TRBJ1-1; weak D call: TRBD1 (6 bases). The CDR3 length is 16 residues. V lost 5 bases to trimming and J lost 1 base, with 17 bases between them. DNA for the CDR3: TGTGCCAGCAGTGAGGCTTCTTGGGGGCGGAACACTGAAGCTTTCTTT. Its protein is CASSEASWGRNTEAFF.

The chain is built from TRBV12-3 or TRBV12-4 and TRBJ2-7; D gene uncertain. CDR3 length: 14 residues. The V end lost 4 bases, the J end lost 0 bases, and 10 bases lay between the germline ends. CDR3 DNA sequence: TGTGCCAGCAGTTACCCCGACTCCTCCTACGAGCAGTACTTC. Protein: CASSYPDSSYEQYF.

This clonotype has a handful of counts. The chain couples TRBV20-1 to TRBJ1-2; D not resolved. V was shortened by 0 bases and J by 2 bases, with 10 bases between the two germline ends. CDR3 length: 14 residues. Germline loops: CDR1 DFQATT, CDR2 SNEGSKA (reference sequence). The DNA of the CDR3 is TGCAGTGCTAGAGATAGCCGGGAAAACTATGGCTACACCTTC. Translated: CSARDSRENYGYTF.

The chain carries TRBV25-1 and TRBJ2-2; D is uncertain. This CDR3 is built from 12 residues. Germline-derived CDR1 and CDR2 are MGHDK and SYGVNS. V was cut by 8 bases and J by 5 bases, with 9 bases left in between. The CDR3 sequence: CASSYPTGELFF. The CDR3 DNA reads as TGTGCCAGCTCCTACCCAACCGGGGAGCTGTTTTTT.

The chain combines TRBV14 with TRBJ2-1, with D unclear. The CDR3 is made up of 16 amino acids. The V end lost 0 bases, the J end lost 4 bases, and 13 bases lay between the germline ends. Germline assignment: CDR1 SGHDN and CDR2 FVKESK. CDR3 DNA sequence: TGTGCCAGCAGCCAAGAGGTGGGCATCGCATACAATGAGCAGTTCTTC. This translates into CASSQEVGIAYNEQFF. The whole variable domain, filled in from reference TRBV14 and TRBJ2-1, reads EAGVTQFPSHSVIEKGQTVTLRCDPISGHDNLYWYRRVMGKEIKFLLHFVKESKQDESGMPNNRFLAERTGGTYSTLKVQPAELEDSGVYFCASSQEVGIAYNEQFFGPGTRLTVL.

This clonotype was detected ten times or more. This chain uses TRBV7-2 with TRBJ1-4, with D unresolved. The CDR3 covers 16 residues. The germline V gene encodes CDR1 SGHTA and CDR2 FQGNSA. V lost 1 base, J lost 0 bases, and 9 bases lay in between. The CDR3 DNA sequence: TGTGCCAGCAGCTTAGATTTGGTCGCAACTAATGAAAAACTGTTTTTT. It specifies CASSLDLVATNEKLFF.

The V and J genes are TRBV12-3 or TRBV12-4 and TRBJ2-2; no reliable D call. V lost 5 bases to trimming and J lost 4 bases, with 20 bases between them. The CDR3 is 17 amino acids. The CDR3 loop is CASSLNTGVSSTGELFF. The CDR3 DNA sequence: TGTGCCAGCAGTCTTAATACCGGTGTCAGCTCCACCGGGGAGCTGTTTTTT.

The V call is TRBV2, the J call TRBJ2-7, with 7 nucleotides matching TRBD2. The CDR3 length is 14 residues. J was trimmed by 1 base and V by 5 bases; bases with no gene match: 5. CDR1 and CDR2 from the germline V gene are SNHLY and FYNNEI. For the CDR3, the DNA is TGTGCCAGCAGTAACGGACTAGGGTCCTACGAGCAGTACTTC. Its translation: CASSNGLGSYEQYF.